Below, 16 T cell receptor beta chains from the same sample are listed, as sequenced in a study of T cells in Graves' hyperthyroidism and ophthalmopathy. Amplification targeted TCR beta CDR3 regions from RNA transcripts. HTBI primers drove first-round RT-PCR of the TCR CDR3. Via MiXCR, TCRdb re-called the multiplex PCR reads, giving one row per CDR3 protein. The sample yields some 690,000 distinct CDR3 sequences, roughly a sixth seen once. Input material: blood. The receptor set was obtained from a man over 45 with Graves' hyperthyroidism.

V gene TRBV20-1 combines with J gene TRBJ1-4, with D possibly matching TRBD1 (5 bases). Trimming stripped 1 base from V and 7 bases from J, with 16 bases between. This CDR3 is 15 amino acids long. The germline V gene encodes CDR1 DFQATT and CDR2 SNEGSKA (reference sequence). CDR3 DNA sequence: TGCAGTGCTAGAGGGGAGGGGAGGTTAACTGAAAAACTGTTTTTT. Translating gives CSARGEGRLTEKLFF.

This chain connects TRBV6-1 to TRBJ2-7; D remains ambiguous. Germline V lookup: CDR1 MNHNS, CDR2 SASEGT. V was shortened by 6 bases and J by 0 bases, with 18 bases between the two germline ends. The CDR3 has 16 residues. Written as DNA, the CDR3 is TGTGCCAGCAGCGTAGGGCCCCCCATAAGCTCCTACGAGCAGTACTTC. It codes for CASSVGPPISSYEQYF.

This chain joins TRBV24-1 and TRBJ1-2; no firm D call. The V and J ends lost 0 bases and 8 bases respectively, with 15 bases between them. This CDR3 comprises 15 residues. Germline V CDR1 and CDR2: KGHDR, SFDVKD. As DNA, the CDR3 is TGTGCCACCAGTGATTTGCCCGGGCCCGCTGGCGGCTACACCTTC. Residues: CATSDLPGPAGGYTF.

This clonotype was seen only a few times. The chain links TRBV5-1 to TRBJ2-7, with TRBD1 matching over 10 bases. The CDR3 has 14 amino acids. Trimming removed 4 bases from V and 5 bases from J; junction bases left unmatched: 6. Germline V gives CDR1 SGHRS, CDR2 YFSETQ. CDR3 sequence: CASSQGQGINEQYF. The DNA of the CDR3 is TGCGCCAGCAGCCAGGGACAGGGGATCAACGAGCAGTACTTC.

This clonotype was counted ten times or more. V and J are TRBV29-1 and TRBJ1-1; D remains unclear. V shed 7 bases and J shed 1 base, with 22 bases lying between them. The CDR3 runs to 16 residues. CDR1 SQVTM and CDR2 ANQGSEA come from the germline V gene. Written as DNA, the CDR3 is TGCAGCGCCTGTGATCCCCTCTCCACCAAGAACACTGAAGCTTTCTTT. Translation: CSACDPLSTKNTEAFF. Variable domain in full (rest from reference TRBV29-1 and TRBJ1-1): SAVISQKPSRDICQRGTSLTIQCQVDSQVTMMFWYRQQPGQSLTLIATANQGSEATYESGFVIDKFPISRPNLTFSTLTVSNMSPEDSSIYLCSACDPLSTKNTEAFFGQGTRLTVV.

This clonotype was found many times. The chain has TRBV4-1 and TRBJ2-5, with D tentatively TRBD2 (5 bases). The V end lost 1 base, the J end lost 4 bases, and 10 bases lay between the germline ends. CDR3 length equals 14 residues. From germline, CDR1 is MGHRA and CDR2 YSYEKL. Here the CDR3 reads CASSQVVGVETQYF. In nucleotides, the CDR3 is TGCGCCAGCAGCCAAGTTGTGGGAGTAGAGACCCAGTACTTC.

V is TRBV18 and J is TRBJ1-2, with TRBD1 matching over 8 bases. Germline CDR1 is KGHSH and CDR2 is LQKENI. Unmatched junction bases numbered 11, after V lost 2 bases and J lost 6 bases. This CDR3 is built from 16 residues. Written as DNA, the CDR3 is TGTGCCAGCTCACCAAGAGGAACAGGGGGTATGAATGGCTACACCTTC. It translates to CASSPRGTGGMNGYTF.

This clonotype was counted many times. The V and J genes are TRBV11-2 and TRBJ2-1; D is perhaps TRBD1 (6 bases). Germline assignment: CDR1 SGHAT and CDR2 FQNNGV. V was clipped by 0 bases and J by 13 bases, with 13 bases between them. CDR3 length: 13 amino acids. CDR3 nucleotides: TGTGCCAGCAGCTTAGACCTCGGACAGCCCCAGTTCTTC. Translated: CASSLDLGQPQFF.

This clonotype occurred many times. The CDR3 sequence is CASQNRVGANVLTF. The DNA of the CDR3 is TGTGCCAGCCAGAACAGGGTTGGGGCCAACGTCCTGACTTTC. The rearrangement joins TRBV2 to TRBJ2-6; a possible D gene is TRBD1 (6 bases). CDR1 SNHLY and CDR2 FYNNEI come from the germline V gene. Between the trimmed V and J ends, which lost 8 bases and 3 bases, there was a span of 11 bases. The CDR3 length is 14 residues.

The table lists this clonotype with a few counts. The J gene is TRBJ2-5, the V gene TRBV20-1; 8 nucleotides agree with TRBD1. The CDR3 contains 16 residues. Losses at the gene ends were 2 bases for V and 3 bases for J; bases not matched to a gene: 11. The germline V gene encodes CDR1 DFQATT and CDR2 SNEGSKA (reference sequence). The CDR3 DNA sequence: TGCAGTGCTAGACCGAAAACCGAGGACAGGGAAGAGACCCAGTACTTC. Its translation is CSARPKTEDREETQYF.

To note about this clonotype: A read error may be the cause here, since a much bigger clone is one base away. The rearrangement uses TRBV6-2 or TRBV6-3 and TRBJ2-3; D gene uncertain. CDR1 is MNHEY and CDR2 is SVGEGT in the germline V gene. The CDR3 has 14 amino acids. V shed 2 bases and J shed 8 bases, with 14 bases lying between them. The CDR3 here is CASSYMRGSGTQYF. The CDR3 DNA reads TGTGCCAGCAGTTACATGCGCGGATCAGGTACGCAGTATTTT.

V is TRBV9 and J is TRBJ1-4, with 8 bases fitting TRBD1. CDR3 length equals 14 residues. With V trimmed by 1 base and J by 8 bases, 4 bases remained unmatched. CDR1 and CDR2 (germline): SGDLS, YYNGEE. As DNA, the CDR3 is TGTGCCAGCAGCGTATCAGGGGGCCAGGAAAAACTGTTTTTT. Protein: CASSVSGGQEKLFF.

CDR3 residues: CATSRESGASTDTQYF. The CDR3 nucleotides read TGTGCCACCAGCAGAGAGAGCGGGGCTAGCACAGATACGCAGTATTTT. The chain recombines TRBV15 with TRBJ2-3, with TRBD2 matching over 7 bases. The CDR3 has 16 amino acids. CDR1 and CDR2 from the germline V gene are LNHNV and YYDKDF (reference sequence). The trim removed 0 bases at V and 0 bases at J, leaving 3 bases unmatched.

This clonotype was found many times. The CDR3 sequence: CAIRNDRGPNEKLFF. For the CDR3, the DNA is TGTGCCATCAGGAACGACCGGGGCCCTAATGAAAAACTGTTTTTT. This chain uses TRBV10-3 with TRBJ1-4, with a tentative D call TRBD1 (5 bases). This CDR3 is 15 amino acids long. The V gene lost 6 bases and the J gene lost 3 bases, with 14 bases spanning the gap. The germline V gene has CDR1 ENHRY and CDR2 SYGVKD.

This clonotype was counted many times. The chain links TRBV24-1 to TRBJ2-7; perhaps D is TRBD1 or TRBD2 (5 bases each). V gave up 5 bases and J gave up 7 bases, with 23 bases separating them. This CDR3 comprises 16 residues. Germline CDR1 is KGHDR and CDR2 is SFDVKD. This CDR3 is CATSAWSWDGDREQYF. In DNA, the CDR3 is TGTGCCACCAGTGCTTGGAGTTGGGACGGGGACCGAGAGCAGTACTTC.

This clonotype showed up just a few times. The chain combines TRBV12-3 or TRBV12-4 with TRBJ2-1; 8 bases match TRBD1. V trimming: 3 bases; J trimming: 7 bases; junction bases outside the gene matches: 8. The CDR3 is 15 residues long. CDR3 in amino acids: CASSFTGGRWNEQFF. DNA of the CDR3: TGTGCCAGCAGTTTTACAGGGGGGCGCTGGAATGAGCAGTTCTTC.